This T cell receptor (beta chain) stems from a study of blood T cell repertoires in COVID-19. For the study at large: Samples of COVID-19 (acute and convalescent) were obtained from the United States, Italy and Spain. Sources were T cells, B-cell-depleted T cells, or PBMCs; the material itself was cDNA or gDNA.

This clone ranks as medium-sized. As handled by the study authors: The assay estimated nucleated cells by amplifying reference gene primers. Clones were read by immunoSEQ multiplex PCR, and TCRdb kept only the in-frame ones, dropping some. The V and J calls and clone size were taken over from that table, and D and trimming were inferred from the DNA. The table includes about 160,000 clones, roughly 86% detected once. This CDR3 spans 16 amino acids. Germline V gene data show CDR1 as LNHDA and CDR2 as SQIVND (reference sequence). V trimming: 3 bases; J trimming: 3 bases; junction bases outside the gene matches: 9.

Source material: peripheral blood. The sequence came from a woman between 55 and 75 years old who had recovered from COVID-19. The chain links TRBV19 to TRBJ1-1; 8 bases match TRBD1. CDR3 amino acids: CASSMTDRGRDTEAFF. DNA for the CDR3: TGTGCCAGTAGTATGACCGACAGGGGTAGAGACACTGAAGCTTTCTTT.